A selection of T cell receptor beta chains follows, all from one sample in a study of blood T cell repertoires in COVID-19. TCRdb keeps only in-frame clones here, not all; method: immunoSEQ multiplex PCR. The profile shows about 410,000 clones, 89% of them singletons. What was sequenced was peripheral blood. Receptors originate from a middle-aged woman with COVID-19, enrolled during active disease. CDR3s include the opening cysteine and the closing phenylalanine or tryptophan. The order of the fields is V gene, clone size, D gene, J gene, CDR3 protein, CDR3 DNA. D genes are given only for firm matches. Not every row has a clone size; where given, it reads once, few, many or a size class.

v_gene: TRBV11-3
abundance: .
d_gene: .
j_gene: TRBJ1-2
CDR3aa: CASSLSGSYGYTF
CDR3nt: TGTGCCAGCAGCTTATCAGGGTCCTATGGCTACACCTTC

v_gene: TRBV27
abundance: .
d_gene: TRBD1
j_gene: TRBJ2-3
CDR3aa: CASSRLDREDTQYF
CDR3nt: TGTGCCAGCAGCCGACTCGACAGGGAAGATACGCAGTATTTT

v_gene: TRBV28
abundance: .
d_gene: .
j_gene: TRBJ1-6
CDR3aa: CASSPARSSYNSPLHF
CDR3nt: TGTGCCAGCAGCCCTGCCCGGAGCTCCTATAATTCACCCCTCCACTTT

v_gene: TRBV5-1
abundance: .
d_gene: TRBD2
j_gene: TRBJ2-1
CDR3aa: CASSSGGATYNEQFF
CDR3nt: TGCGCCAGCAGTTCCGGGGGGGCGACCTACAATGAGCAGTTCTTC

v_gene: TRBV4-3
abundance: .
d_gene: .
j_gene: TRBJ1-2
CDR3aa: CASSQDSVNYGYTF
CDR3nt: TGCGCCAGCAGCCAAGATTCGGTGAACTATGGCTACACCTTC

v_gene: TRBV5-4
abundance: .
d_gene: TRBD2
j_gene: TRBJ2-3
CDR3aa: CASSKAGRSTDTQYF
CDR3nt: TGTGCCAGCAGCAAAGCGGGGCGGAGCACAGATACGCAGTATTTT

v_gene: TRBV18
abundance: .
d_gene: .
j_gene: TRBJ2-5
CDR3aa: CASSPPGSQETQYF
CDR3nt: TGTGCCAGCTCACCCCCGGGATCCCAAGAGACCCAGTACTTC

v_gene: TRBV5-6
abundance: .
d_gene: .
j_gene: TRBJ1-3
CDR3aa: CASSLVANSGNTIYF
CDR3nt: TGTGCCAGCAGCTTGGTGGCCAACTCTGGAAACACCATATATTTT

v_gene: TRBV19
abundance: .
d_gene: .
j_gene: TRBJ1-5
CDR3aa: CASSSGGAQPQHF
CDR3nt: TGTGCCAGTAGCAGCGGGGGGGCCCAGCCCCAGCATTTT

v_gene: TRBV29-1
abundance: few
d_gene: .
j_gene: TRBJ2-7
CDR3aa: CSVGLPNYEQYF
CDR3nt: TGCAGCGTTGGACTACCCAACTACGAGCAGTACTTC

v_gene: TRBV28
abundance: .
d_gene: .
j_gene: TRBJ2-4
CDR3aa: CASSSGLGQRSIKNIQYF
CDR3nt: TGTGCCAGCAGTTCGGGATTGGGACAACGAAGTATCAAAAACATTCAGTACTTC

v_gene: TRBV6-2/TRBV6-3
abundance: .
d_gene: .
j_gene: TRBJ1-1
CDR3aa: CASSWRSMNTEAFF
CDR3nt: TGTGCCAGCAGTTGGCGGAGCATGAACACTGAAGCTTTCTTT

v_gene: TRBV27
abundance: .
d_gene: .
j_gene: TRBJ1-6
CDR3aa: CASPAGRGYSPLHF
CDR3nt: TGTGCCAGCCCGGCGGGCAGGGGCTACTCACCCCTCCACTTT

v_gene: TRBV30
abundance: .
d_gene: .
j_gene: TRBJ1-4
CDR3aa: CAWSLTTPNEKLFF
CDR3nt: TGTGCCTGGAGTTTGACGACTCCTAATGAAAAACTGTTTTTT

v_gene: TRBV30
abundance: .
d_gene: TRBD1
j_gene: TRBJ2-5
CDR3aa: CAWSETGVETQYF
CDR3nt: TGTGCCTGGAGTGAGACAGGGGTAGAGACCCAGTACTTC

v_gene: TRBV28
abundance: .
d_gene: .
j_gene: TRBJ1-3
CDR3aa: CASSLRGTFSGNTIYF
CDR3nt: TGTGCCAGCAGTTTAAGGGGGACCTTCTCTGGAAACACCATATATTTT

v_gene: TRBV27
abundance: .
d_gene: TRBD2
j_gene: TRBJ2-7
CDR3aa: CASSLSRGVGYEQYF
CDR3nt: TGTGCCAGCAGTTTATCACGGGGGGTTGGGTACGAGCAGTACTTC

v_gene: TRBV30
abundance: .
d_gene: TRBD2
j_gene: TRBJ2-1
CDR3aa: CAWSVVGPAGGWQFF
CDR3nt: TGTGCCTGGAGTGTAGTTGGACCTGCGGGAGGGTGGCAGTTCTTC

v_gene: TRBV30
abundance: .
d_gene: .
j_gene: TRBJ1-4
CDR3aa: CAWSVKGLGEKLFF
CDR3nt: TGTGCCTGGAGTGTAAAGGGGTTAGGGGAAAAACTGTTTTTT

v_gene: TRBV27
abundance: .
d_gene: TRBD1
j_gene: TRBJ1-2
CDR3aa: CASSIGQGAWGYTF
CDR3nt: TGTGCCAGCAGCATTGGACAGGGGGCTTGGGGCTACACCTTC